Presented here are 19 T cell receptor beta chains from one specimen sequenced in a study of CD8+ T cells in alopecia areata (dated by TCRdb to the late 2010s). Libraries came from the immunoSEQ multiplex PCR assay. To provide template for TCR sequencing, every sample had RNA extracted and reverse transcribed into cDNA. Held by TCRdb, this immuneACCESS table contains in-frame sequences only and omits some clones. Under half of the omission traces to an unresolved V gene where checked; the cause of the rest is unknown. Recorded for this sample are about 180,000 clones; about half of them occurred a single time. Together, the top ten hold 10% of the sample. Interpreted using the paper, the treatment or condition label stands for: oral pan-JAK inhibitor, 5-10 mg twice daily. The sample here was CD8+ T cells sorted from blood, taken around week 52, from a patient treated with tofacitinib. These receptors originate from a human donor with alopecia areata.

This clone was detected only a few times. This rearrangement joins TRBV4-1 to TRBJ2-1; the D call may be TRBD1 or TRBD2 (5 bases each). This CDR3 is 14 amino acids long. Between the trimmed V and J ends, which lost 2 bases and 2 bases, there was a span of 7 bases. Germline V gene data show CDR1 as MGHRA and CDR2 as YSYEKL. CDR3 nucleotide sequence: TGCGCCAGCAGCCAACAGGGAGCCTACAATGAGCAGTTCTTC. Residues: CASSQQGAYNEQFF.

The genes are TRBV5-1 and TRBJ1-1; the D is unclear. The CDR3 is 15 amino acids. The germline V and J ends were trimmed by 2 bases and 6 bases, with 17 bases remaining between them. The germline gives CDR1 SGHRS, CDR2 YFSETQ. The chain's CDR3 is CASSFASSVGSEAFF. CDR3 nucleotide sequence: TGCGCCAGCAGCTTCGCCAGTTCGGTCGGGTCTGAAGCTTTCTTT.

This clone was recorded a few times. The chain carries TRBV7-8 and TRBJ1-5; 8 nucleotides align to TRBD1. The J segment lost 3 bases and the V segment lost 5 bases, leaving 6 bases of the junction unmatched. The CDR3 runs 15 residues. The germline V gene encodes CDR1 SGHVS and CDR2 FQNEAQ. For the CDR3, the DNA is TGTGCCAGCAGCCGACAGGGGAGCGTCAATCAGCCCCAGCATTTT. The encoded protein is CASSRQGSVNQPQHF.

The DNA of the CDR3 is TGTGCCAGCGGATTCAGTAGCGGGGTCCAAGAGACCCAGTACTTC. As protein: CASGFSSGVQETQYF. The J gene is TRBJ2-5, the V gene TRBV5-4, with 8 bases fitting TRBD2. V gave up 7 bases and J gave up 1 base; unmatched junction bases: 9. Germline V gene lookup returns CDR1 SGHNT and CDR2 YYREEE (reference sequence). The CDR3 spans 15 residues. Together with reference TRBV5-4 and TRBJ2-5, the CDR3 gives the full variable domain: ETGVTQSPTHLIKTRGQQVTLRCSSQSGHNTVSWYQQALGQGPQFIFQYYREEENGRGNFPPRFSGLQFPNYSSELNVNALELDDSALYLCASGFSSGVQETQYFGPGTRLLVL.

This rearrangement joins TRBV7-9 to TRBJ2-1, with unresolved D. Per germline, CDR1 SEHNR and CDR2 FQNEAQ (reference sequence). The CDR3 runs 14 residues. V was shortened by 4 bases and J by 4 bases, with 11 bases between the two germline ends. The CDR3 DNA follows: TGTGCCAGCAGCTCTTCGACGGGTTACAATGAGCAGTTCTTC. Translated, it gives CASSSSTGYNEQFF.

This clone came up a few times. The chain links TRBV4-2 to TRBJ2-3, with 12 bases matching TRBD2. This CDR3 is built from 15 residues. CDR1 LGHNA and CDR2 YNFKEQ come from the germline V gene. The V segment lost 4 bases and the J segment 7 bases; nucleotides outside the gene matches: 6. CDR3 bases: TGTGCCAGCAGCCCACGGACTAGCGGGGCCAATACGCAGTATTTT. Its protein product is CASSPRTSGANTQYF.

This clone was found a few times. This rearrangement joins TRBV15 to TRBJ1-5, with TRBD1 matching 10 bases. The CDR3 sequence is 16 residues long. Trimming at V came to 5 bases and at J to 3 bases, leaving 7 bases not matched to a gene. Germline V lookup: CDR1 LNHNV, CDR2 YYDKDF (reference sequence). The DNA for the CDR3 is TGTGCCACCAGCCCAGGACAGGGGGTCTTCAATCAGCCCCAGCATTTT. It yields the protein CATSPGQGVFNQPQHF.

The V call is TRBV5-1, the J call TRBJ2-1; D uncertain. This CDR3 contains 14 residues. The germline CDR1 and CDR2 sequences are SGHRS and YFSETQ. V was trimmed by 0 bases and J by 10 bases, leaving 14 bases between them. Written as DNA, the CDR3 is TGCGCCAGCAGCTTGGCCGTCGGGTCCAGCGAGCAGTTCTTC. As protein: CASSLAVGSSEQFF.

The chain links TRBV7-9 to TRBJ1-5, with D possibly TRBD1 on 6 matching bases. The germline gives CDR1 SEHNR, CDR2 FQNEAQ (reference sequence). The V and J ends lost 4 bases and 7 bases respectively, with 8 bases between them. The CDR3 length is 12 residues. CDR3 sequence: CASSSGAQPQHF. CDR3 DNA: TGTGCCAGCAGCTCGGGGGCGCAGCCCCAGCATTTT.

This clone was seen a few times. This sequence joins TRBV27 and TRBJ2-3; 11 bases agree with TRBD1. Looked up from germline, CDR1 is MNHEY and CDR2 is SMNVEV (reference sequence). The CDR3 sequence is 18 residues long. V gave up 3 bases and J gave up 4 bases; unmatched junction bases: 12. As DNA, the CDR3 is TGTGCCAGCAGTTTCATTTCCTCGGACAGGGGGCAATCAGATACGCAGTATTTT. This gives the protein CASSFISSDRGQSDTQYF.

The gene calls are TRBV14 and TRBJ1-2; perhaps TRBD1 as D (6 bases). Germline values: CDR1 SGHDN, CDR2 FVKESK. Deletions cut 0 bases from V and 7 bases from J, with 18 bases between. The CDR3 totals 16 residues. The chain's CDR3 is CASSQDPQGFLGGYTF. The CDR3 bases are TGTGCCAGCAGCCAAGATCCACAGGGCTTCCTAGGTGGCTACACCTTC.

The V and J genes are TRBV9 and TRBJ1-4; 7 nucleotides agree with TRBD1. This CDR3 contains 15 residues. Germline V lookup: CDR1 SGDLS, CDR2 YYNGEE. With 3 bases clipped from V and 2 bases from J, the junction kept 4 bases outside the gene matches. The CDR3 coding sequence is TGTGCCAGCAGCGCGGGGACAGCCACTAATGAAAAACTGTTTTTT. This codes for CASSAGTATNEKLFF. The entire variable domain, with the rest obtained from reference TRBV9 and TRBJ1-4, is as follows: DSGVTQTPKHLITATGQRVTLRCSPRSGDLSVYWYQQSLDQGLQFLIQYYNGEERAKGNILERFSAQQFPDLHSELNLSSLELGDSALYFCASSAGTATNEKLFFGSGTQLSVL.

CDR3 DNA sequence: TGCAGCCCTAAGGGGACAGGGGGTATATGGGACACCGGGGAGCTGTTTTTT. Encoded protein: CSPKGTGGIWDTGELFF. The rearrangement links TRBV29-1 to TRBJ2-2; 11 positions agree with TRBD1. V shed 8 bases and J 3 bases; nucleotides not matched to a gene: 14. Germline V lookup: CDR1 SQVTM, CDR2 ANQGSEA. This CDR3 has 17 residues.

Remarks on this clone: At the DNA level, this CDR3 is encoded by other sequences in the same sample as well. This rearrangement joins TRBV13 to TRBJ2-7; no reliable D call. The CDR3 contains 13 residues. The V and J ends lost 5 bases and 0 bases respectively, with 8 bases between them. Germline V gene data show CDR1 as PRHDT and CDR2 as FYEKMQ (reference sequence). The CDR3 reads CASSPGSSYEQYF. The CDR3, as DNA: TGTGCCAGCAGCCCCGGAAGCTCCTACGAGCAGTACTTC.

CDR3 amino acids: CASSEFPDGEQFF. As DNA, the CDR3 is TGTGCCAGCAGTGAGTTCCCCGACGGGGAGCAGTTCTTC. V usage is TRBV2 and J usage is TRBJ2-1, with no clear D. V was shortened by 3 bases and J by 10 bases, with 13 bases between the two germline ends. CDR3 length: 13 amino acids. From germline, CDR1 is SNHLY and CDR2 FYNNEI.

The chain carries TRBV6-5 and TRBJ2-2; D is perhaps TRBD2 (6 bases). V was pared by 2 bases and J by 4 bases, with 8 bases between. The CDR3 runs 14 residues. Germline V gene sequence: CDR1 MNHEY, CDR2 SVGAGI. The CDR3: CASSYGTPTGELFF. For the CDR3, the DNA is TGTGCCAGCAGTTACGGGACTCCCACCGGGGAGCTGTTTTTT.

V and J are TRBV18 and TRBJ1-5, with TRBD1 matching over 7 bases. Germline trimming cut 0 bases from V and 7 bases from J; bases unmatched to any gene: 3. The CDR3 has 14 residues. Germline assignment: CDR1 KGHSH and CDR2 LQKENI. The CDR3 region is CASSPPYRGQPQHF. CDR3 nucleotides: TGTGCCAGCTCACCACCGTACAGGGGACAGCCCCAGCATTTT.

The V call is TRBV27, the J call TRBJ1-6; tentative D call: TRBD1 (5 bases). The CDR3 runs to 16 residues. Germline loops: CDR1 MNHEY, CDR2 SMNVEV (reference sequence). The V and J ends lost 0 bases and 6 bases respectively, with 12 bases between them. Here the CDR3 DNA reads TGTGCCAGCAGTTTATCTGAGGGCAGGGTTAATTCACCCCTCCACTTT. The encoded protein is CASSLSEGRVNSPLHF.

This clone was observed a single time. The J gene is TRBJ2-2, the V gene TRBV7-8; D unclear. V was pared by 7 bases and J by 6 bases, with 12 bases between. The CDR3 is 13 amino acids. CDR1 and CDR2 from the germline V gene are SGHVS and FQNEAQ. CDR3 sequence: CASNLVRAGELFF. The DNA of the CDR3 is TGTGCCAGCAACCTAGTGAGAGCCGGGGAGCTGTTTTTT. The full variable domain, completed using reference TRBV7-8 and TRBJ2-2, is GAGVSQSPRYKVAKRGQDVALRCDPISGHVSLFWYQQALGQGPEFLTYFQNEAQLDKSGLPSDRFFAERPEGSVSTLKIQRTQQEDSAVYLCASNLVRAGELFFGEGSRLTVL.